Included here is one T cell receptor (beta chain) sequence, with context. This sample is part of a study of shared clonotypes between healthy human individuals. Sequenced by immunoSEQ multiplex PCR; TCRdb stores in-frame clones only, minus some. Of more than 2 million clones in the sample, 85% to 95% were seen once. V was clipped by 6 bases and J by 0 bases, with 15 bases between them. Germline V lookup: CDR1 MNHEY, CDR2 SMNVEV (reference sequence). This CDR3 comprises 16 residues. The specimen sequenced was naive CD4+ T cells sorted from blood. The subset: CD45RA+ positively selected. The TCR originated in a man aged 18-30 years in good health. The chain couples TRBV27 to TRBJ2-1; no reliable D call. CDR3 residues: CASRAQRASSYNEQFF. CDR3 DNA: TGTGCCAGCAGGGCTCAACGGGCAAGCTCCTACAATGAGCAGTTCTTC.